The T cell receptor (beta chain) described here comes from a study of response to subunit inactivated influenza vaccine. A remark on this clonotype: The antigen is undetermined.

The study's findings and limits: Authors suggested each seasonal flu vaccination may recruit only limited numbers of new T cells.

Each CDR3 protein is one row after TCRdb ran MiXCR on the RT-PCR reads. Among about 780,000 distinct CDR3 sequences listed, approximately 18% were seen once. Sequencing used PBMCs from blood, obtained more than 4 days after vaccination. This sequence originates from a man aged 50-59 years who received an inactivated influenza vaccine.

The CDR3 protein is CASRSLIRNYGYTF. The CDR3 DNA is TGTGCCAGCAGAAGTTTGATTCGGAACTATGGCTACACCTTC. The chain employs TRBV2 and TRBJ1-2; D is uncertain. CDR3 size: 14 residues. From germline, CDR1 is SNHLY and CDR2 FYNNEI. The V end was cut by 6 bases, the J end by 2 bases, with 13 bases between.